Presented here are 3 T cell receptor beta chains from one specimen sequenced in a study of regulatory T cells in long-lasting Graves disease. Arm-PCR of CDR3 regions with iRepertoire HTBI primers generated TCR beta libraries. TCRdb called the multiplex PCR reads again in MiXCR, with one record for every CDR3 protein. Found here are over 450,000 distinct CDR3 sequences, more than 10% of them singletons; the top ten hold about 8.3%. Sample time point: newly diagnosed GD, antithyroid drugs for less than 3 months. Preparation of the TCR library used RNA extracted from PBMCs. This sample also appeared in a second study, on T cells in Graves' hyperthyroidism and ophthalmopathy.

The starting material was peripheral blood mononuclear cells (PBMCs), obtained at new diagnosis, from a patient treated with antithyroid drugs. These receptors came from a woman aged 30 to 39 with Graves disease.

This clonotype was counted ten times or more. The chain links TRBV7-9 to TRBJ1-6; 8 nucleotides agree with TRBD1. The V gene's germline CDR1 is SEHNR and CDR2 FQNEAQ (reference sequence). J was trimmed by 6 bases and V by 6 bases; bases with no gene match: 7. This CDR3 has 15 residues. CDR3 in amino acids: CASSPPDRANSPLHF. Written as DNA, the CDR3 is TGTGCCAGCAGTCCCCCGGACAGGGCTAATTCACCCCTCCACTTT.

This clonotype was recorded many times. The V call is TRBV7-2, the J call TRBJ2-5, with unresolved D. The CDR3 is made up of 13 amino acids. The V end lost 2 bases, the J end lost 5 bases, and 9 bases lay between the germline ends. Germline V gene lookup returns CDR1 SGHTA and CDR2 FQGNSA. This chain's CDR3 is CASSLRYLETQYF. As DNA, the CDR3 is TGTGCCAGCAGCTTACGCTATTTGGAGACCCAGTACTTC.

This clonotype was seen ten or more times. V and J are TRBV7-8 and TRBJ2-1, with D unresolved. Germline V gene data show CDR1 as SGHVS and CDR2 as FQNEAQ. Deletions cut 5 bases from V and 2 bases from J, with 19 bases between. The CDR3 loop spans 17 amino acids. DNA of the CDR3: TGTGCCAGCAGCCCACGTCGCCCGGTTATTGCCTACAATGAGCAGTTCTTC. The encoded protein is CASSPRRPVIAYNEQFF.